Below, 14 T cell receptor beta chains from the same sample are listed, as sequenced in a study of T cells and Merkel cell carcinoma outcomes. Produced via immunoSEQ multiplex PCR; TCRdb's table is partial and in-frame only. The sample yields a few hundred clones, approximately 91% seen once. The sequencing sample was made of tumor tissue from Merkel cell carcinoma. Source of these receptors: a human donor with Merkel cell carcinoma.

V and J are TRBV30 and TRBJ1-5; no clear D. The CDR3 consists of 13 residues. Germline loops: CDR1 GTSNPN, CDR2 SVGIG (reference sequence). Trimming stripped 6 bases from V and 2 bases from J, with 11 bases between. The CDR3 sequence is CACGGSGNQPQHF. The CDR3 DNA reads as TGTGCCTGCGGAGGCTCGGGCAATCAGCCCCAGCATTTT. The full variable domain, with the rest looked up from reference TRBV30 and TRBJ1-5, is SQTIHQWPATLVQPVGSPLSLECTVEGTSNPNLYWYRQAAGRGLQLLFYSVGIGQISSEVPQNLSASRPQDRQFILSSKKLLLSDSGFYLCACGGSGNQPQHFGDGTRLSIL.

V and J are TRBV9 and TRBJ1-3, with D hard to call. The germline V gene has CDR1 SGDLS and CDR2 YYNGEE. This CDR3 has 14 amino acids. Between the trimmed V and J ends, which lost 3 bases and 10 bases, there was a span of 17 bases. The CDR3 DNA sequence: TGTGCCAGCAGCGCCCAATTTGTTGGCGGGACCATATATTTT. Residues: CASSAQFVGGTIYF. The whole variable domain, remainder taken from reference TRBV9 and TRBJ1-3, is DSGVTQTPKHLITATGQRVTLRCSPRSGDLSVYWYQQSLDQGLQFLIQYYNGEERAKGNILERFSAQQFPDLHSELNLSSLELGDSALYFCASSAQFVGGTIYFGEGSWLTVV.

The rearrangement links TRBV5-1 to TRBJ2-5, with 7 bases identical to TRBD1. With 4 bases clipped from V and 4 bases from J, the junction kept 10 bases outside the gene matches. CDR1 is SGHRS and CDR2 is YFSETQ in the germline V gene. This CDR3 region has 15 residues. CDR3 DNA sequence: TGCGCCAGCAGCCCCGGAAAGGGGGCTCGAGAGACCCAGTACTTC. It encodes CASSPGKGARETQYF.

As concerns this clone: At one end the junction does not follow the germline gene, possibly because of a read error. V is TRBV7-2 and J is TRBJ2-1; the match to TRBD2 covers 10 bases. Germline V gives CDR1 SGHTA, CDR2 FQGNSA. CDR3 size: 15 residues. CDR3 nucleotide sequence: TGTGCCAGCAGCTTGGCTAGCGGGGGCCTCAATGAGCGGTTCTTC. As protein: CASSLASGGLNERFF.

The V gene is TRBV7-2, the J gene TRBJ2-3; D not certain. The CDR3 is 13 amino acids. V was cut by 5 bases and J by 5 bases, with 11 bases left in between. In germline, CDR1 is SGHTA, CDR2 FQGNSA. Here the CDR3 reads CASSPPFIDTQYF. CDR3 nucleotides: TGTGCCAGCAGCCCCCCTTTCATAGATACGCAGTATTTT.

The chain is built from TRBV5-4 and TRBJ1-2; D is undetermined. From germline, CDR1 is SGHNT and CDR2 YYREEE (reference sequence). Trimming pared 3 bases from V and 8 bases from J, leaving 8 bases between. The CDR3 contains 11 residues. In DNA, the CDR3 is TGTGCCAGCAGCTCGACCTCCGGCTACACCTTC. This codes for CASSSTSGYTF.

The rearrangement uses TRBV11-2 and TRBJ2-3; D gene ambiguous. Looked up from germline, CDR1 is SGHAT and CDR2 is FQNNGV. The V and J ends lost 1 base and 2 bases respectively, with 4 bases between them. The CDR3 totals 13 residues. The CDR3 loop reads CASSLGSTDTQYF. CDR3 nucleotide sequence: TGTGCCAGCAGCTTAGGTTCCACAGATACGCAGTATTTT.

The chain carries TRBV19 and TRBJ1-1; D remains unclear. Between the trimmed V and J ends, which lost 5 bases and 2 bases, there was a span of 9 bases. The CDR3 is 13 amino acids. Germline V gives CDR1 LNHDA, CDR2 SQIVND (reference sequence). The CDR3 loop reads CASSAGRNTEAFF. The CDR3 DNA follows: TGTGCCAGTAGTGCGGGGAGAAACACTGAAGCTTTCTTT.

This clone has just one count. The CDR3: CSAQGAGYGYTF. CDR3 nucleotide sequence: TGCAGCGCCCAGGGGGCTGGCTATGGCTACACCTTC. This rearrangement joins TRBV29-1 to TRBJ1-2, with 8 bases aligning to TRBD1. The CDR3 is made up of 12 amino acids. CDR1 SQVTM and CDR2 ANQGSEA come from the germline V gene. Unmatched junction bases numbered 5, after V lost 7 bases and J lost 4 bases. Complete variable domain (other parts from reference TRBV29-1 and TRBJ1-2): SAVISQKPSRDICQRGTSLTIQCQVDSQVTMMFWYRQQPGQSLTLIATANQGSEATYESGFVIDKFPISRPNLTFSTLTVSNMSPEDSSIYLCSAQGAGYGYTFGSGTRLTVV.

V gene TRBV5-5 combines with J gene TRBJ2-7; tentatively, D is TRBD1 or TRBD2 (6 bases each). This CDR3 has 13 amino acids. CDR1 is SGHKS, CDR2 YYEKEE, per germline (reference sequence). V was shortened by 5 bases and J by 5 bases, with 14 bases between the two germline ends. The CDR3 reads CASSGGRWNEQYF. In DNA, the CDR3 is TGTGCCAGCAGTGGGGGGCGCTGGAACGAGCAGTACTTC.

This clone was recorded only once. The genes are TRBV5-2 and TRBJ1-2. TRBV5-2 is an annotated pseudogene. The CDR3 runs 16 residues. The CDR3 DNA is TGTGCCAGCAACAGATTGCGAGAGTACGAGACCTATGGCTACACCTTC. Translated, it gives CASNRLREYETYGYTF.

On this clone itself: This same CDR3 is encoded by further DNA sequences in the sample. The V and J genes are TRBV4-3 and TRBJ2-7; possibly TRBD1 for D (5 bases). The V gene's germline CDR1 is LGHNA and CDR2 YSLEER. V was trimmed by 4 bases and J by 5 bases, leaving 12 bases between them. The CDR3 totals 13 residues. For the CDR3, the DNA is TGCGCCAGCAGCCCCCAGGGCCGAGACGAGCAGTACTTC. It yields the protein CASSPQGRDEQYF.

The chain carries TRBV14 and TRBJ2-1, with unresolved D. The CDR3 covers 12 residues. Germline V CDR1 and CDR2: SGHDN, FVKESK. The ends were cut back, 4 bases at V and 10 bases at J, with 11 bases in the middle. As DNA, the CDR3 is TGTGCCAGCAGCCCCGCCGGGTGGGAGCAGTTCTTC. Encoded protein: CASSPAGWEQFF.

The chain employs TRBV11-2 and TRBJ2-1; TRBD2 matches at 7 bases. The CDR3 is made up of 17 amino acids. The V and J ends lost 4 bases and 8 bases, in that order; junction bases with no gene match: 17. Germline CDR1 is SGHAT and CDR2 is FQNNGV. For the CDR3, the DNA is TGTGCCAGCAGCTGGTCGTGGAGCGGGGTCCCCCCGGATGAGCAGTTCTTC. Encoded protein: CASSWSWSGVPPDEQFF.